The 13 T cell receptor beta chains presented below share a single source sample, sequenced in a study of cytomegalovirus exposure and HLA in healthy donors. Amplification used 60 Vbeta primers and 13 Jbeta primers. Clones were sequenced by immunoSEQ multiplex PCR, and TCRdb holds only the in-frame ones, with some missing. The data show roughly 150,000 clones, 70% seen once. The sequencing input was PBMCs. These receptors came from a man between 18 and 29 years old in good health and CMV-seropositive.

J is TRBJ2-7 and V is TRBV6-1; TRBD2 is a possible D gene (5 bases). The V gene lost 8 bases and the J gene lost 3 bases, with 14 bases spanning the gap. This CDR3 has 13 residues. CDR1 MNHNS and CDR2 SASEGT come from the germline V gene. CDR3 amino acids: CASLTPGGYEQYV. The DNA for the CDR3 is TGTGCCAGCTTGACCCCAGGAGGCTACGAGCAGTACGTC.

The chain has TRBV5-1 and TRBJ1-1; D gene ambiguous. CDR3 size: 14 residues. Germline V gene lookup returns CDR1 SGHRS and CDR2 YFSETQ. V was trimmed by 0 bases and J by 4 bases, leaving 10 bases between them. CDR3 amino acids: CASSLDPPVTEAFF. The CDR3 region has the DNA TGCGCCAGCAGCTTGGATCCACCGGTCACTGAAGCTTTCTTT.

The chain couples TRBV5-1 to TRBJ1-2, with D uncertain. This CDR3 has 13 residues. Trimming took 1 base from V and 1 from J, leaving 5 bases between them. Per the germline V gene, CDR1 is SGHRS and CDR2 is YFSETQ. The CDR3 nucleotides read TGCGCCAGCAGCTTGTCAGATAACTATGGCTACACCTTC. It codes for CASSLSDNYGYTF. The entire variable domain, with the rest obtained from reference TRBV5-1 and TRBJ1-2, is as follows: KAGVTQTPRYLIKTRGQQVTLSCSPISGHRSVSWYQQTPGQGLQFLFEYFSETQRNKGNFPGRFSGRQFSNSRSEMNVSTLELGDSALYLCASSLSDNYGYTFGSGTRLTVV.

As concerns this clone: This specimen includes other DNA sequences encoding the same CDR3. The chain uses TRBV5-6 and TRBJ2-5; 7 bases agree with TRBD2. The CDR3 runs to 14 residues. Germline CDR1 reads SGHDT; CDR2 reads YYEEEE. J lost 2 bases, V lost 6 bases, and 7 bases had no gene match. The CDR3 loop reads CASNAVGGQETQYF. Written as DNA, the CDR3 is TGTGCCAGCAACGCGGTCGGGGGGCAAGAGACCCAGTACTTC.

V and J are TRBV6-1 and TRBJ2-7; 9 nucleotides line up with TRBD1. CDR3 length equals 16 residues. Per the germline V gene, CDR1 is MNHNS and CDR2 is SASEGT. Unmatched junction bases numbered 9, after V lost 3 bases and J lost 3 bases. The CDR3 bases are TGTGCCAGCAGTGACTTACAGGGGGCTTTTTTCTACGAGCAGTACGTC. It specifies CASSDLQGAFFYEQYV.

This chain links TRBV14 with TRBJ1-3, with TRBD1 identical over 7 bases. V lost 1 base and J lost 2; bases outside the gene matches: 2. CDR1 SGHDN and CDR2 FVKESK come from the germline V gene. CDR3 length: 15 residues. CDR3 region: CASSQAGTAGNTIYF. Here the CDR3 DNA reads TGTGCCAGCAGCCAAGCTGGGACAGCTGGAAACACCATATATTTT.

This sequence joins TRBV19 and TRBJ2-1, with TRBD1 matching 11 bases. The CDR3 has 15 amino acids. The V and J ends lost 7 bases and 1 base, in that order; junction bases with no gene match: 3. CDR1 LNHDA and CDR2 SQIVND come from the germline V gene (reference sequence). CDR3 sequence (DNA): TGTGCCAGTATGAGGGACAGGGGGTCCTACAATGAGCAGTTCTTC. It encodes CASMRDRGSYNEQFF.

This sequence joins TRBV27 and TRBJ1-6; maybe TRBD1 (6 bases). Between the trimmed V and J ends, which lost 6 bases and 7 bases, there was a span of 13 bases. The germline V gene has CDR1 MNHEY and CDR2 SMNVEV (reference sequence). The CDR3 covers 14 residues. CDR3 DNA sequence: TGTGCCAGCAGGTCTAGGGGGAGCAATTCACCCCTCCACTTT. Amino acid sequence: CASRSRGSNSPLHF.

V gene TRBV30 combines with J gene TRBJ2-2; 13 nucleotides line up with TRBD2. The CDR3 consists of 14 residues. Germline assignment: CDR1 GTSNPN and CDR2 SVGIG (reference sequence). Losses at the gene ends were 3 bases for V and 5 bases for J; bases not matched to a gene: 0. CDR3 protein: CAWRLAGGTGELFF. In DNA, the CDR3 is TGTGCCTGGAGACTAGCGGGGGGGACCGGGGAGCTGTTTTTT.

In its sample, this clone was seen once. The rearrangement links TRBV29-1 to TRBJ1-1; 8 nucleotides agree with TRBD1. Trimming at V came to 0 bases and at J to 4 bases, leaving 7 bases not matched to a gene. Looked up from germline, CDR1 is SQVTM and CDR2 is ANQGSEA. The CDR3 runs 15 residues. The CDR3 DNA reads TGCAGCGTTGAAGACTCAACAGGGGGAGGCACTGAAGCTTTCTTT. Residues: CSVEDSTGGGTEAFF.

The chain joins TRBV9 to TRBJ2-1; TRBD1 agrees at 8 bases. Losses at the gene ends were 2 bases for V and 9 bases for J; bases not matched to a gene: 7. This CDR3 is built from 14 residues. Germline-derived CDR1 and CDR2 are SGDLS and YYNGEE. CDR3: CASSVLTGGGEQFF. The CDR3 DNA sequence: TGTGCCAGCAGCGTTCTAACAGGGGGAGGTGAGCAGTTCTTC. The full variable domain, rest sourced from reference TRBV9 and TRBJ2-1, is DSGVTQTPKHLITATGQRVTLRCSPRSGDLSVYWYQQSLDQGLQFLIQYYNGEERAKGNILERFSAQQFPDLHSELNLSSLELGDSALYFCASSVLTGGGEQFFGPGTRLTVL.

This clone was detected a few times. The chain couples TRBV30 to TRBJ2-3, with D maybe TRBD1 (5 bases). There are 14 residues in the CDR3. Deletions cut 3 bases from V and 5 bases from J, with 15 bases between. Germline V gene data show CDR1 as GTSNPN and CDR2 as SVGIG (reference sequence). This CDR3 is CAWRGPVRGDTQYF. In DNA, the CDR3 is TGTGCCTGGAGGGGCCCGGTAAGGGGAGATACGCAGTATTTT. The complete variable domain, with remaining parts taken from reference TRBV30 and TRBJ2-3, reads SQTIHQWPATLVQPVGSPLSLECTVEGTSNPNLYWYRQAAGRGLQLLFYSVGIGQISSEVPQNLSASRPQDRQFILSSKKLLLSDSGFYLCAWRGPVRGDTQYFGPGTRLTVL.

The chain is built from TRBV5-1 and TRBJ1-2; D gene uncertain. The CDR3 extends over 13 amino acids. V was clipped by 3 bases and J by 8 bases, with 14 bases between them. Germline lookup yields CDR1 SGHRS and CDR2 YFSETQ. CDR3 coding DNA: TGCGCCAGCAGCTCAGGACTAGGGAACGGCTACACCTTC. Protein sequence: CASSSGLGNGYTF. Supplemented by reference TRBV5-1 and TRBJ1-2, the full variable domain reads KAGVTQTPRYLIKTRGQQVTLSCSPISGHRSVSWYQQTPGQGLQFLFEYFSETQRNKGNFPGRFSGRQFSNSRSEMNVSTLELGDSALYLCASSSGLGNGYTFGSGTRLTVV.